Listed here are 8 T cell receptor beta chains from one sample, sequenced in a study of blood T cell repertoires in COVID-19. Here immunoSEQ multiplex PCR was the method, and the copy in TCRdb shows in-frame clones only, minus some. This table has tens of thousands of clones, about 80% appearing once. Material for sequencing was peripheral blood. These TCRs come from a woman over 75 with acute or convalescent COVID-19.

The chain combines TRBV29-1 with TRBJ2-7; the D gene is possibly TRBD1 (5 bases). The V end was cut by 7 bases, the J end by 4 bases, with 17 bases between. CDR3 length: 13 amino acids. Germline assignment: CDR1 SQVTM and CDR2 ANQGSEA. CDR3 bases: TGCAGCGCCTCCCATGGGGCGGAATACGAGCAGTACTTC. It specifies CSASHGAEYEQYF.

The chain is built from TRBV7-9 and TRBJ1-2, with TRBD1 matching over 9 bases. The CDR3 spans 15 residues. V gave up 5 bases and J gave up 4 bases; unmatched junction bases: 8. Germline V lookup: CDR1 SEHNR, CDR2 FQNEAQ (reference sequence). CDR3 in DNA: TGTGCCAGCAGCCCACGGGGACAGGGCAGCTATGGCTACACCTTC. It yields the protein CASSPRGQGSYGYTF.

The chain couples TRBV19 to TRBJ2-7; TRBD2 matches 9 bases. The trim removed 1 base at V and 1 base at J, leaving 8 bases unmatched. Germline CDR1 is LNHDA and CDR2 is SQIVND (reference sequence). This CDR3 spans 17 amino acids. The CDR3 nucleotides are TGTGCCAGTAGTATAGGGACGAGGCTAGCGGGATCCTACGAGCAGTACTTC. It encodes CASSIGTRLAGSYEQYF. Full variable domain (remainder filled in from reference TRBV19 and TRBJ2-7): DGGITQSPKYLFRKEGQNVTLSCEQNLNHDAMYWYRQDPGQGLRLIYYSQIVNDFQKGDIAEGYSVSREKKESFPLTVTSAQKNPTAFYLCASSIGTRLAGSYEQYFGPGTRLTVT.

V usage is TRBV11-2 and J usage is TRBJ2-5; weak D call: TRBD2 (6 bases). The CDR3 totals 16 residues. Germline V gives CDR1 SGHAT, CDR2 FQNNGV. The V gene lost 0 bases and the J gene lost 5 bases, with 16 bases spanning the gap. The CDR3 bases are TGTGCCAGCAGCTTAGATCGTTGGGGAGGTTTGGAGACCCAGTACTTC. Its protein is CASSLDRWGGLETQYF.

The V and J genes are TRBV9 and TRBJ2-3; tentative D call: TRBD1 (5 bases). CDR1 SGDLS and CDR2 YYNGEE come from the germline V gene. The CDR3 covers 16 residues. Trimming stripped 0 bases from V and 0 bases from J, with 11 bases between. CDR3 in amino acids: CASSVGGGHSTDTQYF. CDR3 coding DNA: TGTGCCAGCAGCGTAGGGGGCGGACATAGCACAGATACGCAGTATTTT.

The genes are TRBV11-2 and TRBJ2-1; 9 bases map to TRBD2. CDR1 and CDR2 from the germline V gene are SGHAT and FQNNGV. V trimming: 2 bases; J trimming: 1 base; junction bases outside the gene matches: 9. The CDR3 is made up of 18 amino acids. The CDR3 protein is CASSLRGRRGGSYNEQFF. The CDR3 nucleotides are TGTGCCAGCAGCTTACGGGGGCGGCGGGGGGGGTCCTACAATGAGCAGTTCTTC.

V usage is TRBV11-2 and J usage is TRBJ1-5, with TRBD1 matching 7 bases. With 5 bases clipped from V and 2 bases from J, the junction kept 6 bases outside the gene matches. This CDR3 is 15 amino acids long. In germline, CDR1 is SGHAT, CDR2 FQNNGV. This CDR3 reads CASSRDSLGNQPQHF. CDR3 DNA: TGTGCCAGCAGCCGGGACAGTTTGGGCAATCAGCCCCAGCATTTT.

The V gene is TRBV2, the J gene TRBJ1-1; 9 nucleotides line up with TRBD1. Germline CDR1 SNHLY, CDR2 FYNNEI. This CDR3 has 13 amino acids. The ends lost 7 bases at V and 12 bases at J; junction bases unmatched: 12. The CDR3 loop reads CASTPGTGSLSFF. The CDR3 coding sequence is TGTGCCAGCACACCCGGGACAGGGTCGTTATCTTTCTTT.